This T cell receptor (beta chain) was identified during a study of cytomegalovirus exposure and HLA in healthy donors. About the research overall: Approximately 85 million unique TCRs from HLA-typed donors were held in an early data release.

Study-level points and caveats: In a later analysis, specific HLA alleles were associated with approximately 17,000 TCR beta sequences at a 0.05 false discovery rate. A link between a missense DCLRE1C variant and TCR beta V- and J-gene trimming emerged from a later analysis. Earlier analysis looked at TCR beta V segments, and most were productive about 90% or about 30% of the time.

In germline, CDR1 is MNHEY, CDR2 SMNVEV (reference sequence). This CDR3 contains 14 residues. With 1 base removed from V and 3 bases from J, the gap between germline ends came to 9 bases. A note on this clone: Its specificity is not known.

Primers: 60 Vbeta forward and 13 Jbeta reverse. Profiling relied on immunoSEQ multiplex PCR, and the TCRdb table lists in-frame clones only, not all of them. The table includes some 120,000 clones, about 80% detected once. Sequencing used PBMCs. The V gene is TRBV27, the J gene TRBJ1-1, with D possibly matching TRBD1 (6 bases). The receptor comes from a man aged 25 to 45 in good health and CMV-seropositive. CDR3 sequence: CASSLYRADTEAFF. The CDR3 DNA reads as TGTGCCAGCAGTTTATACAGGGCGGACACTGAAGCTTTCTTT.